This T cell receptor (beta chain) was captured in a study of T cell responses to AZD1222 COVID-19 vaccine. Study-wide results and caveats: Scientists sampled the repertoires only once the peak T cell response had passed.

A word on this clone: Its antigen is not identified.

Germline V CDR1 and CDR2: LGHDT, YNNKEL (reference sequence). Trimming removed 4 bases at V and 7 bases at J, with 28 bases between. This CDR3 has 18 residues. Using immunoSEQ multiplex PCR, the repertoire was profiled, and TCRdb retains in-frame clones only, with some absent. The sample lists 110,000 to 150,000 clones; around 88% were seen once. The TCR comes from an adult in good health. The rearrangement links TRBV3-1 (or the pseudogene TRBV3-2) to TRBJ1-1; maybe TRBD1 (5 bases). The sequences come from peripheral blood, collected on day 0 of AZD1222 vaccination. CDR3 nucleotides: TGTGCCAGCAGCCCGGGGCTCACCTGGGGGGGTTACAATGTTGAAGCTTTCTTT. This sequence encodes CASSPGLTWGGYNVEAFF.